This T cell receptor beta chain was profiled in a study of identical twins. This clonotype came up a few times. The ends were cut back, 5 bases at V and 6 bases at J, with 11 bases in the middle. The CDR3 length is 14 residues. In TCRdb, the 5' RACE reads were re-called with MiXCR into one record per CDR3 protein. The sample has hundreds of thousands of distinct CDR3 sequences, approximately 13% seen once. These data were also reused for a study on yellow fever vaccine responses in identical twins.

The J gene is TRBJ2-6, the V gene TRBV12-3 or TRBV12-4; D assignment may be TRBD1 or TRBD2 (5 bases each). This clonotype was obtained from a woman under 30 in good health. Source material: CD8+ T cells sorted from blood. Here the CDR3 reads CASSPSGTANVLTF. In DNA form, the CDR3 reads TGTGCCAGCAGTCCATCCGGGACGGCCAACGTCCTGACTTTC.